This passage covers 29 T cell receptor beta chains from one sample sequenced in a study of tumor and adjacent non-tumor tissue in lung cancer. A modified ARM-PCR protocol with three rounds of nested PCR amplified TCRbeta. TCRdb reanalysed the multiplex PCR reads using MiXCR and keeps one entry per CDR3 protein. The sample consists of around 57,000 distinct CDR3 sequences, about 55% of them appearing once. RNA was extracted from bulk tissue without any cell sorting. The normal lung tissue was taken more than 3 cm from the tumor edge. The source material was distant non-tumor lung tissue. The receptors originated from a man between 65 and 85 years old with non-small cell lung cancer.

This clonotype has at least ten counts. The chain links TRBV6-5 to TRBJ2-7; D might be TRBD1 or TRBD2, each matching 5 bases. The CDR3 covers 14 residues. Germline CDR1 MNHEY, CDR2 SVGAGI. V lost 6 bases to trimming and J lost 6 bases, with 18 bases between them. The chain's CDR3 is CASRPRGRGGEQYF. The CDR3 coding sequence is TGTGCCAGCAGACCCCGGGGTAGGGGCGGCGAGCAGTACTTC.

Points on this clonotype: Since the CDR3 does not end with the conserved phenylalanine or tryptophan, this likely comes from a read error. The limits of the CDR3 on the DNA are not certain, so only TCRdb's listed CDR3 is given. CDR3: CASSQARGQGSSRGYTL. The chain is built from TRBV14 and TRBJ1-2; whether TRBD1, the table's D call, matches the DNA was not checked. Germline V gives CDR1 SGHDN, CDR2 FVKESK. The CDR3 is 17 residues long, ends included.

About this clonotype: One junction end disagrees with the germline gene, perhaps due to a read error. The V call is TRBV12-3 or TRBV12-4, the J call TRBJ2-3, with TRBD2 as a possible D gene (5 bases). CDR3 length equals 12 residues. The CDR3: CAGSWGAATQYF. The DNA of the CDR3 is TGCGCCGGCAGTTGGGGAGCAGCTACGCAGTATTTT.

Points on this clonotype: Relative to the germline gene, one junction end is altered; a read error may explain this. The chain carries TRBV11-2 and TRBJ2-5; D tentatively reads TRBD1 or TRBD2 (5 bases each). The CDR3 has 17 amino acids. Germline CDR1 is SGHAT and CDR2 is FQNNGV. CDR3 DNA: TGTACCAGCAGACCCTACCCCGGGACCGCGTACCAAGAAACCCAGTACTTC. It yields the protein CTSRPYPGTAYQETQYF.

Remarks on this clonotype: The final CDR3 position lacks the conserved phenylalanine or tryptophan, pointing to a likely read error. The chain couples TRBV29-1 to TRBJ2-2; D gene uncertain. The germline V and J ends were trimmed by 0 bases and 7 bases, with 15 bases remaining between them. From germline, CDR1 is SQVTM and CDR2 ANQGSEA. This CDR3 comprises 15 residues. The CDR3 spells CSVEDRSLSLGELFS. The CDR3 DNA is TGCAGCGTTGAAGATCGGTCCCTCAGCCTCGGGGAGCTGTTTTCT.

At least ten counts were recorded for this clonotype. The chain recombines TRBV7-8 with TRBJ2-7; TRBD1 aligns across 7 bases. CDR3 length equals 14 residues. Germline V gene data show CDR1 as SGHVS and CDR2 as FQNEAQ. The J segment lost 2 bases and the V segment lost 4 bases, leaving 5 bases of the junction unmatched. The CDR3: CASSSAGTAYEQYF. CDR3 DNA: TGTGCCAGCAGCTCGGCCGGGACAGCCTACGAGCAGTACTTC. Supplemented by reference TRBV7-8 and TRBJ2-7, the full variable domain reads GAGVSQSPRYKVAKRGQDVALRCDPISGHVSLFWYQQALGQGPEFLTYFQNEAQLDKSGLPSDRFFAERPEGSVSTLKIQRTQQEDSAVYLCASSSAGTAYEQYFGPGTRLTVT.

This rearrangement joins TRBV5-5 to TRBJ1-2; weak D call: TRBD1 (6 bases). CDR1 and CDR2 from the germline V gene are SGHKS and YYEKEE (reference sequence). The ends were cut back, 5 bases at V and 8 bases at J, with 16 bases in the middle. The CDR3 sequence is 13 residues long. The chain's CDR3 is CASSTDRGRGYTF. In DNA, the CDR3 is TGTGCCAGCAGTACGGACAGAGGTCGAGGCTACACCTTC.

The chain links TRBV28 to TRBJ1-6; weak D call: TRBD1 (5 bases). This CDR3 is 14 amino acids long. The V end lost 6 bases, the J end lost 4 bases, and 10 bases lay between the germline ends. The germline V gene has CDR1 MDHEN and CDR2 SYDVKM. The CDR3 region has the DNA TGTGCCAGCAGCCGGGACCGTTATAATTCACCCCTCCACTTT. Translating gives CASSRDRYNSPLHF.

Many counts were recorded for this clonotype. The rearrangement links TRBV29-1 to TRBJ2-1, with a possible D match to TRBD2 (6 bases). The V gene's germline CDR1 is SQVTM and CDR2 ANQGSEA. V was trimmed by 6 bases and J by 3 bases, leaving 15 bases between them. The CDR3 is 14 residues long. The CDR3 protein is CSVRPPGLYNEQFF. In DNA, the CDR3 is TGCAGCGTCCGCCCCCCGGGACTCTACAATGAGCAGTTCTTC.

This clonotype was detected many times. The chain carries TRBV4-1 and TRBJ2-2; 7 bases agree with TRBD2. CDR3 size: 19 residues. V dropped 1 base and J dropped 1; count of bases not matched to a gene: 12. CDR1 is MGHRA, CDR2 YSYEKL, per germline. The CDR3 DNA reads TGCGCCAGCAGCCAAGGTCTTCTTCGGCGGGGGAAGAACACCGGGGAGCTGTTTTTT. It yields the protein CASSQGLLRRGKNTGELFF.

V is TRBV5-5 and J is TRBJ1-2, with 8 bases matching TRBD1. The V gene end was trimmed by 4 bases and the J gene end by 5 bases; junction bases not matched to a gene: 16. Germline CDR1 and CDR2: SGHKS and YYEKEE (reference sequence). The CDR3 loop spans 17 amino acids. CDR3 protein: CASSQDREGGFLYGYTF. CDR3 DNA sequence: TGTGCCAGCAGCCAGGACAGGGAGGGCGGGTTCCTATATGGCTACACCTTC.

This clonotype has a single count. No conserved phenylalanine or tryptophan ends this CDR3, so it is likely a read error. The V gene is TRBV11-2, the J gene TRBJ1-6; D call uncertain. Trimming took 3 bases from V and 5 from J, leaving 8 bases between them. There are 14 residues in the CDR3. Germline V gives CDR1 SGHAT, CDR2 FQNNGV. CDR3 DNA sequence: TGTGCCAGCAGCTTGGCATTTAATAATTCACCCCTCCACTAT. Amino acid sequence: CASSLAFNNSPLHY.

As to this clonotype: The conserved closing phenylalanine or tryptophan is absent in this CDR3, likely reflecting a read error. The chain links TRBV7-8 to TRBJ2-1; D is undetermined. CDR3 length: 15 residues. V shed 5 bases and J shed 4 bases, with 15 bases lying between them. Germline CDR1 SGHVS, CDR2 FQNEAQ. The CDR3 reads CASSRTDLRYNEQFS. CDR3 nucleotides: TGTGCCAGCAGCCGAACCGATCTGCGTTACAATGAGCAGTTCTCC.

Details on this clonotype: One end of the junction varies from germline; a read error may be responsible. The chain is built from TRBV11-2 and TRBJ2-7, with a weak D call TRBD2 (5 bases). This CDR3 is 14 amino acids long. CDR1 is SGHAT and CDR2 is FQNNGV in the germline V gene. The DNA of the CDR3 is TGCGCCAGCGGCCCTCTCACAGTAAGAAATGAGCAGTACTTC. It codes for CASGPLTVRNEQYF.

Turning to this clonotype: A clone one base away is much larger, so this may be a read error. The chain has TRBV28 and TRBJ2-4; no clear D. The CDR3 is 10 amino acids. The V gene lost 8 bases and the J gene lost 7 bases, with 6 bases spanning the gap. Germline loops: CDR1 MDHEN, CDR2 SYDVKM. The CDR3 DNA sequence: TGTGCCAGCGGTCGGAACATTCAGTACTTC. Translation gives CASGRNIQYF. Based on the CDR3 plus reference TRBV28 and TRBJ2-4, the full variable domain is DVKVTQSSRYLVKRTGEKVFLECVQDMDHENMFWYRQDPGLGLRLIYFSYDVKMKEKGDIPEGYSVSREKKERFSLILESASTNQTSMYLCASGRNIQYFGAGTRLSVL.

Worth noting for this clonotype: A clone one base away is much larger, so this may be a read error. The chain links TRBV5-4 to TRBJ2-5; TRBD2 matches at 7 bases. This CDR3 contains 14 residues. Per the germline V gene, CDR1 is SGHNT and CDR2 is YYREEE (reference sequence). Here the CDR3 reads CANSLGGLLETQYF. CDR3 DNA sequence: TGTGCCAACAGCTTGGGGGGACTATTAGAGACCCAGTACTTC.

Turning to this clonotype: A read error may account for a junction end that differs from germline. V usage is TRBV11-2 and J usage is TRBJ2-1; D is perhaps TRBD1 (5 bases). The CDR3 consists of 15 residues. Germline V gene data show CDR1 as SGHAT and CDR2 as FQNNGV. CDR3 amino acids: CASSQMSQGGDDQFF. CDR3 in DNA: TGTGCCAGCAGCCAGATGTCCCAGGGCGGAGATGATCAGTTCTTC.

About this clonotype itself: A read error may produce the germline difference seen at one junction end. The V gene is TRBV4-2, the J gene TRBJ1-4; D may be TRBD1 (6 bases). This CDR3 is built from 14 residues. CDR1 and CDR2 (germline): LGHNA, YNFKEQ. CDR3: CASSQGDNGEKLFF. CDR3 DNA: TGTGCCAGCAGTCAAGGGGACAATGGGGAAAAACTGTTTTTT.

For this clonotype: This may be a read error: a much more frequent sequence differs by one nucleotide. The chain joins TRBV6-5 to TRBJ2-7; D possibly matches TRBD1 or TRBD2 (5 bases each). The germline V gene encodes CDR1 MNHEY and CDR2 SVGAGI. The CDR3 consists of 12 residues. The CDR3: CASRRDGYAQYF. The CDR3 DNA sequence: TGTGCCAGCAGACGGGACGGCTACGCGCAGTACTTC.

Comments on this clonotype: One end of the junction varies from germline; a read error may be responsible. The CDR3 sequence: CASYLDRADTQYF. CDR3 bases: TGTGCCAGCTACTTAGACAGGGCTGATACGCAATATTTT. V gene TRBV11-2 combines with J gene TRBJ2-3, with 7 bases identical to TRBD1. Per the germline V gene, CDR1 is SGHAT and CDR2 is FQNNGV. This CDR3 has 13 amino acids.

This clonotype was observed many times. The chain carries TRBV6-5 and TRBJ1-3; tentatively, D is TRBD1 (5 bases). Trimming pared 5 bases from V and 4 bases from J, leaving 15 bases between. This CDR3 comprises 15 residues. Germline V CDR1 and CDR2: MNHEY, SVGAGI. Here the CDR3 reads CASSQNRGSGNTIYF. In DNA, the CDR3 is TGTGCCAGCAGTCAAAATCGGGGCAGCGGAAACACCATATATTTT.

Of note for this clonotype: One end of the junction does not line up with germline, which may come from a read error. The chain has TRBV14 and TRBJ1-2; 8 bases map to TRBD1. The CDR3 totals 17 residues. CDR1 SGHDN and CDR2 FVKESK come from the germline V gene. CDR3 protein: CTSSQARGQGSSRCYTF. In nucleotides, the CDR3 is TGTACCAGCAGCCAAGCCCGAGGACAGGGTTCTTCGCGTTGCTACACCTTC.

Comment on this clonotype: This may be a read error, as it is one base from a much larger clone. The chain combines TRBV5-6 with TRBJ2-1; D remains ambiguous. CDR3 length: 13 amino acids. Germline V gene lookup returns CDR1 SGHDT and CDR2 YYEEEE. V lost 1 base and J lost 8, with 10 bases in between. In DNA form, the CDR3 reads TGTGCCAGCAGCTTGAGCAAGGTCCATGAGCAGTTCTTC. It yields the protein CASSLSKVHEQFF.

This clonotype was counted at least ten times. The genes are TRBV7-9 and TRBJ2-3; D is uncertain. In germline, CDR1 is SEHNR, CDR2 FQNEAQ (reference sequence). The CDR3 length is 11 residues. V was clipped by 8 bases and J by 1 base, with 4 bases between them. CDR3 DNA sequence: TGTGCCAGCGGTCGCACAGATACGCAGTATTTT. Residues: CASGRTDTQYF.

This clonotype was observed many times. V gene TRBV29-1 combines with J gene TRBJ1-2, with 8 bases lining up with TRBD1. After removal of 7 bases from V and 3 bases from J, the junction contained 7 bases not matched to a gene. The V gene's germline CDR1 is SQVTM and CDR2 ANQGSEA. The CDR3 extends over 13 amino acids. CDR3 loop: CSATGVGYYGYTF. CDR3 nucleotides: TGCAGCGCGACAGGGGTGGGGTACTATGGCTACACCTTC.

J is TRBJ2-2 and V is TRBV5-1, with D perhaps matching TRBD1 (6 bases). The germline V gene encodes CDR1 SGHRS and CDR2 YFSETQ. This CDR3 is built from 14 residues. Trimming pared 2 bases from V and 6 bases from J, leaving 11 bases between. The CDR3 protein is CASSLQGASGELFF. The CDR3 nucleotides are TGCGCCAGCAGCTTACAGGGAGCGTCCGGGGAGCTGTTTTTT.

The chain has TRBV20-1 and TRBJ2-7; 8 bases map to TRBD2. Looked up from germline, CDR1 is DFQATT and CDR2 is SNEGSKA (reference sequence). V lost 8 bases and J lost 5; bases outside the gene matches: 14. The CDR3 length is 14 residues. The CDR3 loop is CSTNRAGARHEQYF. In nucleotides, the CDR3 is TGCAGTACTAATCGAGCGGGAGCGCGACACGAGCAGTACTTC.

This clonotype was seen repeatedly, ten times or more. The chain is built from TRBV5-4 and TRBJ1-2, with 10 bases fitting TRBD1. Trimming cost V 6 bases and J 5 bases; bases outside gene matches: 4. The CDR3 totals 13 residues. Per germline, CDR1 SGHNT and CDR2 YYREEE (reference sequence). The CDR3 loop is CASNLDRGYGYTF. CDR3 bases: TGTGCCAGCAACCTGGACAGGGGGTATGGCTACACCTTC. Variable domain in full (rest from reference TRBV5-4 and TRBJ1-2): ETGVTQSPTHLIKTRGQQVTLRCSSQSGHNTVSWYQQALGQGPQFIFQYYREEENGRGNFPPRFSGLQFPNYSSELNVNALELDDSALYLCASNLDRGYGYTFGSGTRLTVV.

This clonotype was recorded a few times. V usage is TRBV20-1 and J usage is TRBJ2-3; D gene uncertain. Trimming cost V 4 bases and J 5 bases, with 13 bases left between them. CDR3 length equals 13 residues. CDR1 DFQATT and CDR2 SNEGSKA come from the germline V gene (reference sequence). The DNA for the CDR3 is TGCAGTGCTATTTTAGCTTCGAAAGATACGCAGTATTTT. It codes for CSAILASKDTQYF.